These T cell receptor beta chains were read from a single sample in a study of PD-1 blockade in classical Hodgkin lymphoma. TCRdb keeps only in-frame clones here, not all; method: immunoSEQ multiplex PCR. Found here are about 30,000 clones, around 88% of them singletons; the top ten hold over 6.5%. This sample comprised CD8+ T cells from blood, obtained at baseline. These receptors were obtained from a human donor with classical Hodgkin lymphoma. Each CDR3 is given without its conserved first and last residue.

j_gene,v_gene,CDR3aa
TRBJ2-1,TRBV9,ASSVSGSGGNEQF
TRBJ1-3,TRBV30,AWSGSVGHSGNTIY
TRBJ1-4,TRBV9,ASSPGRAGPRSEKLF
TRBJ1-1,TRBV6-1,ASSLTGYGPEAF
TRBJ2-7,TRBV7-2,ASSITGGPYEQY
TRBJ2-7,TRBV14,ASSTLNGASEQY
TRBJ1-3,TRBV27,ASSLYTGNTIY
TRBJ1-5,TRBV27,ASSPRRAVDQPQH
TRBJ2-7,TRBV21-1,ASSKGQREGSYEQY
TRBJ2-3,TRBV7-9,ASSLEGGTDTQY
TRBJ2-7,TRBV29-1,SVPQVDVVSYEQY
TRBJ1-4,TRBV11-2,ASSSPRTGGLNEKLF
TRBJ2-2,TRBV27,ASRRLGELF
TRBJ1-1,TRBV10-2,ASSDRPFQNTEAF
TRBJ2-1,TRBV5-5,ASSPPTSGRGNEQF
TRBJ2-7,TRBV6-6,ASRTNSYEQY
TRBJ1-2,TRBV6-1,ATGRGGYT
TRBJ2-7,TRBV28,ASSFSIRVSSYEQY
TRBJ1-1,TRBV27,ASSRGPEAF
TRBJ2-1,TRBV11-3,ASSRYRVASYNEQF
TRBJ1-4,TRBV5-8,ASIDQTANEKLF
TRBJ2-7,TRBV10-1,ASSEQGASYEQY
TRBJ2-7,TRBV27,ASSRGTSGRAFYEQY
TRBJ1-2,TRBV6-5,ASSYGETNYGYT
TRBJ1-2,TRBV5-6,ASSTGAARYGYT
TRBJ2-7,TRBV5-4,ASSPMGLAGAYEQY
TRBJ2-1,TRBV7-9,ASSLGRDNEQF
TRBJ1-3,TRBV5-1,ASSPGQGSSGNTIY
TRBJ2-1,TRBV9,ASSVGRSSKNEQF
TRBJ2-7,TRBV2,ASSAQAEQY
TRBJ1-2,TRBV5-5,ASSLIGGLNNYGYT
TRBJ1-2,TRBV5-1,ASSWAGTGGPVDYGYT
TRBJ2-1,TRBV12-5,ASGKSPDEQF
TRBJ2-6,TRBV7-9,ASSSRRFGANVLT
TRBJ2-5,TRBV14,ASSQDSALGREQETQY
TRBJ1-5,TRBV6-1,ASMGTDRRGQPQH
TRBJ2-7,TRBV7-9,ASSTAGTNPYEQY
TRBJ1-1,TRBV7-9,ASSLNNGRNTEAF
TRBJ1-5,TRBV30,AWSPPSGQPQH
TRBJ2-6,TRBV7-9,ASSYRAGANVLT
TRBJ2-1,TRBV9,ASGGVNEQF
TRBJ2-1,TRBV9,ASSVWGGNEQF
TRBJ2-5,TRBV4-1,ASRGLAAQETQY
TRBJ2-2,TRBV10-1,ASSEATGELF
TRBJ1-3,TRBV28,ASTPSGMGNTIY
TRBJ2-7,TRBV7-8,ASSLKVYEQY